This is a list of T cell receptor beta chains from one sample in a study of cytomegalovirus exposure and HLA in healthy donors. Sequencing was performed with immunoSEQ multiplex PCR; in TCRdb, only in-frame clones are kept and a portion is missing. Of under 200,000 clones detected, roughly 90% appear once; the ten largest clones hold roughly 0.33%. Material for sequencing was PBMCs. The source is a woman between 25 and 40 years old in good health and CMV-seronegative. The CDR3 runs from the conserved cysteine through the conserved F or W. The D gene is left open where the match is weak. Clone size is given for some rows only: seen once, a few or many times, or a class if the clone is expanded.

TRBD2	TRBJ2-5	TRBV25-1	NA	CASHRAGGGETQYF	TGTGCCAGTCATCGGGCGGGAGGCGGAGAGACCCAGTACTTC
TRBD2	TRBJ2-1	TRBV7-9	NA	CASSTLAGGLDEQFF	TGTGCCAGCAGCACCCTAGCGGGGGGGCTGGACGAGCAGTTCTTC
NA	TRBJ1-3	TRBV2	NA	CASEYTGTHSGNTIYF	TGTGCCAGCGAATACACCGGGACACACTCTGGAAACACCATATATTTT
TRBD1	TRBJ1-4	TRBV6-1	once	CASSPTGAHHEKLFF	TGTGCCAGCAGCCCTACAGGGGCCCACCATGAAAAACTGTTTTTT
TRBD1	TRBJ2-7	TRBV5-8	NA	CASSFRSGGRIYEQYF	TGTGCCAGCAGCTTCAGATCAGGGGGCAGGATATACGAGCAGTACTTC
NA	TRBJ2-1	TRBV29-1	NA	CSVEAPPISYNEQFF	TGCAGCGTTGAAGCCCCCCCCATCTCCTACAATGAGCAGTTCTTC
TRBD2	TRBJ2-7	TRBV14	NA	CASSPLAGGSSYEQYF	TGTGCCAGCAGCCCCCTAGCGGGAGGGAGCTCCTACGAGCAGTACTTC
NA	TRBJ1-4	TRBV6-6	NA	CASSFAGEKLFF	TGTGCCAGCAGTTTCGCAGGTGAAAAACTGTTTTTT
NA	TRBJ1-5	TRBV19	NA	CASSTLMQGWNQPQHF	TGTGCCAGTAGTACCCTAATGCAGGGTTGGAATCAGCCCCAGCATTTT
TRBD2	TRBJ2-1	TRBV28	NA	CASSSVAGSFINNEQFF	TGTGCCAGCAGCTCTGTAGCGGGATCTTTCATCAACAATGAGCAGTTCTTC
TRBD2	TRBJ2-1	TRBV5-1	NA	CASSWGLAGASYNEQFF	TGCGCCAGCAGCTGGGGACTAGCGGGCGCCTCCTACAATGAGCAGTTCTTC
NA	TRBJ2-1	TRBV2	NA	CASHWHNEQFF	TGTGCCAGCCATTGGCATAATGAGCAGTTCTTC
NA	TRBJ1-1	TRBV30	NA	CASTGNTEAFF	TGTGCCTCAACAGGGAACACTGAAGCTTTCTTT
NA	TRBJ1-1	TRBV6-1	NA	CASSPGTNSHTEAFF	TGTGCCAGCAGTCCCGGGACAAATAGCCACACTGAAGCTTTCTTT
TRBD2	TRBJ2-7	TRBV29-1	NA	CSVDLAGVGEQYF	TGCAGCGTTGATCTAGCGGGGGTTGGCGAGCAGTACTTC
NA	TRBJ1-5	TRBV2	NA	CASSNSAGGNQPQHF	TGTGCCAGCAGCAATTCTGCAGGGGGCAATCAGCCCCAGCATTTT
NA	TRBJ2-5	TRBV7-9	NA	CASSLGLSGNQETQYF	TGTGCCAGCAGCTTGGGGCTTAGCGGCAATCAAGAGACCCAGTACTTC
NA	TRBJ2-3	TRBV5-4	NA	CASSFRGSLTDTQYF	TGTGCCAGCAGCTTCAGGGGTTCGCTCACAGATACGCAGTATTTT
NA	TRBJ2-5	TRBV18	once	CASSPPGAETQYF	TGTGCCAGCTCACCACCGGGAGCAGAGACCCAGTACTTC
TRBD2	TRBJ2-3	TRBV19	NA	CASSAGGLTDTQYF	TGTGCCAGTTCCGCGGGGGGTCTAACAGATACGCAGTATTTT
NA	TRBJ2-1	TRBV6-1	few	CASSKTLPPYNEQFF	TGTGCCAGCAGTAAGACTCTTCCCCCCTACAATGAGCAGTTCTTC
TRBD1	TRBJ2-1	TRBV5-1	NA	CASSLGDRGNEQFF	TGCGCCAGCAGCTTGGGGGACAGGGGAAATGAGCAGTTCTTC
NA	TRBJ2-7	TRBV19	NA	CASRSKSSYEQYF	TGTGCCAGTAGGTCGAAGAGCTCCTACGAGCAGTACTTC
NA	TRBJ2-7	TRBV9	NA	CASSVSQTYSYEQYF	TGTGCCAGCAGCGTAAGTCAGACATACTCCTACGAGCAGTACTTC
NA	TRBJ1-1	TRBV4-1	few	CASSYQAGAGNTEAFF	TGCGCCAGCAGCTACCAAGCAGGGGCAGGGAACACTGAAGCTTTCTTT
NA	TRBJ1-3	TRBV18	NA	CASSPPAGFGNTIYF	TGTGCCAGCTCACCACCGGCAGGTTTTGGAAACACCATATATTTT
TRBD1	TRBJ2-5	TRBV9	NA	CASSVADRHPGETQYF	TGTGCCAGCAGCGTAGCGGACAGGCACCCAGGGGAGACCCAGTACTTC
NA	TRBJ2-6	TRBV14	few	CASSQTGPDVLTF	TGTGCCAGCAGCCAAACAGGTCCCGACGTCCTGACTTTC
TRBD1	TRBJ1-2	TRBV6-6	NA	CASSYSPDRGGGYTF	TGTGCCAGCAGTTACTCGCCGGACAGGGGAGGGGGCTACACCTTC
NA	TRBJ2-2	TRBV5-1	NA	CASSFLQQGTTGELFF	TGCGCCAGCAGCTTTTTACAACAGGGTACCACCGGGGAGCTGTTTTTT
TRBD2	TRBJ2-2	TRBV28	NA	CASSIPGGTGELFF	TGTGCCAGCAGTATCCCGGGGGGGACCGGGGAGCTGTTTTTT
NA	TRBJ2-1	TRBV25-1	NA	CASTGYNEQFF	TGTGCCAGCACGGGCTACAATGAGCAGTTCTTC
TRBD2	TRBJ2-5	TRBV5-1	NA	CASSLVPGGQETQYF	TGCGCCAGCAGCTTAGTCCCGGGAGGGCAAGAGACCCAGTACTTC
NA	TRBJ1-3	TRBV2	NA	CASSDPGGAGNTIYF	TGTGCCAGCAGTGACCCCGGGGGTGCCGGAAACACCATATATTTT
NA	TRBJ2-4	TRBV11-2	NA	CASSRGGGGKNIQYF	TGTGCCAGCAGCCGAGGGGGGGGCGGCAAAAACATTCAGTACTTC
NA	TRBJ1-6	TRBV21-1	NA	CASSRGQVTGVPNSPLHF	TGTGCCAGCAGTAGAGGACAGGTTACTGGGGTTCCAAATTCACCCCTCCACTTT
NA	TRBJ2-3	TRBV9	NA	CASSVGASGTDTQYF	TGTGCCAGCAGCGTAGGGGCCTCTGGCACAGATACGCAGTATTTT
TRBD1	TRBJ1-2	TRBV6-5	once	CASSEPGQNYGYTF	TGTGCCAGCAGTGAACCGGGACAGAACTATGGCTACACCTTC
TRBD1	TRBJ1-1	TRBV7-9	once	CASSLTGEETEAFF	TGTGCCAGCAGCCTTACAGGGGAAGAGACTGAAGCTTTCTTT
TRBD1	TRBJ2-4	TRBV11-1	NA	CASSLPGTAEAKNIQYF	TGTGCCAGCAGCTTACCCGGGACAGCCGAAGCCAAAAACATTCAGTACTTC
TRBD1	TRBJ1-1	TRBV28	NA	CASLPPTGATEAFF	TGTGCCAGCCTCCCTCCGACAGGGGCCACTGAAGCTTTCTTT
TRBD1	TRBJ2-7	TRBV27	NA	CASRFQGQSYEQYF	TGTGCCAGCAGATTCCAGGGACAGTCCTACGAGCAGTACTTC
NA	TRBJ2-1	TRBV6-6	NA	CASSPRTDLNEQFF	TGTGCCAGCAGCCCCAGGACAGACCTTAATGAGCAGTTCTTC
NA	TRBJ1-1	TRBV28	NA	CASSRPGDVTEAFF	TGTGCCAGCAGCCGTCCGGGGGACGTCACTGAAGCTTTCTTT
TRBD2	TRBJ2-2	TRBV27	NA	CASGRLAGETGELFF	TGTGCCAGCGGTAGGCTAGCGGGGGAGACCGGGGAGCTGTTTTTT
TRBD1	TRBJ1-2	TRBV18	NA	CASSREHQGGGYTF	TGTGCCAGCTCACGAGAACACCAGGGGGGTGGCTACACCTTC
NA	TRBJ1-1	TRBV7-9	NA	CASSPTQDPAFF	TGTGCCAGCAGCCCGACACAGGATCCTGCTTTCTTT
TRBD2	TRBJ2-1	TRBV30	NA	CAWRLGLAGVNEQFF	TGTGCCTGGAGACTAGGGCTAGCGGGGGTAAATGAGCAGTTCTTC
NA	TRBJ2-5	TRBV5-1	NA	CASTFPGGRAQETQYF	TGCGCCAGCACCTTCCCCGGAGGACGTGCCCAAGAGACCCAGTACTTC
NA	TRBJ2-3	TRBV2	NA	CASSVQGLDTQYF	TGTGCCAGCAGTGTACAGGGTCTAGATACGCAGTATTTT
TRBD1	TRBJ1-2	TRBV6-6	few	CASSRDRGSGGYTF	TGTGCCAGCAGCCGGGACAGGGGGTCTGGTGGCTACACCTTC
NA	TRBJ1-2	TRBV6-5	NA	CASSPLGDNYGYTF	TGTGCCAGCAGTCCCTTAGGAGATAACTATGGCTACACCTTC
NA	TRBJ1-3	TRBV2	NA	CASTRTTGNTIYF	TGTGCCAGCACACGAACTACTGGAAACACCATATATTTT